Below, one T cell receptor (beta chain) is given with its context. Antigen specificity is unknown. This sample is drawn from a study of T cell responses to AZD1222 COVID-19 vaccine. Germline loops: CDR1 MNHEY, CDR2 SMNVEV (reference sequence). The length of the CDR3 is 15 residues. Germline trimming cut 5 bases from V and 3 bases from J; bases unmatched to any gene: 8. Overall study results and limits: Once two AZD1222 doses were given, Spike-specific TCR breadth and depth went up.

Assay used: immunoSEQ multiplex PCR; TCRdb lists only in-frame clones, some missing. The sample contains 120,000 to 150,000 clones, around 93% of which appear only once. The gene calls are TRBV27 and TRBJ2-3; 7 bases fit TRBD1. This specimen was peripheral blood, taken on day 0 of AZD1222 vaccination. The receptor was derived from an adult in good health. For the CDR3, the DNA is TGTGCCAGCAGTCGACTGACAGGGCCTACAGATACGCAGTATTTT. It encodes CASSRLTGPTDTQYF.